This paragraph covers one T cell receptor beta chain sequence. This clone was picked up one time. The antigen it recognizes is unknown. The record has no base qualities; no much larger clone is one base away. TCRbeta CDR3 regions were amplified from genomic DNA using the immunoSEQ Assay, a bias-controlled multiplex PCR. The published analysis was carried out like this. Within the assay, amplification of reference gene primers was used to estimate how many nucleated cells each sample contained. To quantify the absolute abundance of each unique TCRbeta CDR3 rearrangement, sequence reads were collapsed and filtered. For each sample, productive Simpson clonality was calculated as the square root of Simpson's diversity index across productive rearrangements. The table was pulled from immuneACCESS by TCRdb, which kept in-frame rearrangements only. Such tables lose some clones; where checked, under half of the loss comes from unresolved V genes, and the rest has no known cause. The D gene and trimming were derived from the DNA, and the V and J assignments and clone size from that table. The sample has over 65,000 clones on record, over 75% of them singletons. About 1.2% of the sample rests with the top ten.

The data belong to a study of blood T cell repertoires in COVID-19 (TCRdb year 2020). Looking at the study overall: Collaborator samples came from the United States, Italy and Spain and covered acute and convalescent phases of COVID-19. The material from the prospective study consisted of cDNA or gDNA derived from T cells, B-cell-depleted T cells, or PBMCs. Subjects who had been exposed to COVID-19, were actively infected with it, or had recovered from it provided the deeply sampled blood TCRbeta repertoires that made up the dataset. A freely available public database, intended as a resource for researchers studying the immune response to SARS-CoV-2, is where the repertoires were released. The samples were drawn from two sources: the first 160 participants of the ongoing ImmuneRACE study, and about 1,300 subjects contributed by 6 global collaborators. The sample metadata nearly always contained a de-identified subject ID, COVID-19 status, age in years and sex. Where available, HLA class I and class II types were taken from metadata supplied by the sample provider and were not determined by assay-based typing.

Each collaborating institution followed its own protocols to collect whole blood in K2EDTA tubes. For TCRbeta analysis, collaborators shipped samples as frozen whole blood, isolated PBMCs, or DNA extracted from either of those sample types. What the research found in general, with its limitations: The quantity of clinical and demographic metadata differed by source and by participant and was supplied without curation.

The trim is 4 bases for V and 0 bases for J, with a gap of 13 bases between the germline ends. The CDR1 and CDR2 encoded by the germline V gene are SGHDT and YYEEEE. Including the terminal cysteine and phenylalanine, the CDR3 comprises 15 residues. Only CDR3 DNA is held: 45 bases, read in frame from base 1. The source is a woman in her fifties or sixties with acute or convalescent COVID-19. The sequenced sample was peripheral blood. The rearranged chain carries TRBV5-6 and TRBJ1-2; matching of 5 bases hints at TRBD1 as the D gene. The sequenced DNA: TGTGCCAGCAGCCACCCGGGGGAACCTAACTATGGCTACACCTTC. This gives the protein CASSHPGEPNYGYTF.